This T cell receptor (beta chain) was identified in a study of blood T cell repertoires in COVID-19. Germline V CDR1 and CDR2: KGHSH, LQKENI. This CDR3 region has 12 residues. V lost 6 bases, J lost 4 bases, and 8 bases lay in between. Measured with immunoSEQ multiplex PCR; TCRdb has only the in-frame clones, and not every one. The sample lists some 150,000 clones, about four fifths occurring once. This clonotype originated in a human donor with acute or convalescent COVID-19. The donor label of this sample is uncertain. Sequenced material: peripheral blood. The chain uses TRBV18 and TRBJ2-3, with D possibly matching TRBD2 (6 bases). In DNA, the CDR3 is TGTGCCAGCTCCCGACTAGCAGATACGCAGTATTTT. Encoded protein: CASSRLADTQYF. Filled out from reference TRBV18 and TRBJ2-3, the complete variable domain reads NAGVMQNPRHLVRRRGQEARLRCSPMKGHSHVYWYRQLPEEGLKFMVYLQKENIIDESGMPKERFSAEFPKEGPSILRIQQVVRGDSAAYFCASSRLADTQYFGPGTRLTVL.